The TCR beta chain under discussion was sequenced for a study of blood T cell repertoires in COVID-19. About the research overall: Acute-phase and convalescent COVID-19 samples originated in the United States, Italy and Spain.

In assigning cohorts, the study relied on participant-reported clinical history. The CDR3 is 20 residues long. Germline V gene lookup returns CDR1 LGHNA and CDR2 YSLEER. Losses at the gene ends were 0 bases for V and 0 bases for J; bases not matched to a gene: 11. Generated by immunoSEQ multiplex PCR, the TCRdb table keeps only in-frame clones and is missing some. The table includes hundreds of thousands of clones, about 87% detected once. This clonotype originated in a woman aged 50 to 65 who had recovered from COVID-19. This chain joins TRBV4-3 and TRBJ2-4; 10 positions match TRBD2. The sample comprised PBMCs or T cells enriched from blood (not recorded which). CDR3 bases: TGCGCCAGCAGCCAAGAAAGTCTAGCGGGGGCAAAACTAGCCAAAAACATTCAGTACTTC. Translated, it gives CASSQESLAGAKLAKNIQYF.